These 4 T cell receptor beta chains came from one sample sequenced in a study of PD-L1 blockade in urothelial cancer. Time point given: pretreatment peripheral blood. Libraries were prepared by immunoSEQ multiplex PCR; TCRdb keeps only in-frame clonotypes and omits some of them. The repertoire consists of around 130,000 clones, with approximately 84% occurring once and the leading ten covering about 2.9%. Sequenced material: PBMCs, taken around atezolizumab (anti-PD-L1) treatment. The receptors stem from a middle-aged man with urothelial cancer.

This clone was observed many times. The chain links TRBV13 to TRBJ1-6; D possibly corresponds to TRBD1 (6 bases). This CDR3 is 14 amino acids long. With 2 bases removed from V and 10 bases from J, the gap between germline ends came to 12 bases. Germline V gene sequence: CDR1 PRHDT, CDR2 FYEKMQ (reference sequence). Here the CDR3 DNA reads TGTGCCAGCAGCTTATGGGGGCCCGGCTCACCCCTCCACTTT. It codes for CASSLWGPGSPLHF.

The chain employs TRBV7-2 and TRBJ2-1, with a weak D call TRBD1 (6 bases). Germline V CDR1 and CDR2: SGHTA, FQGNSA. CDR3 size: 15 residues. The V end was cut by 5 bases, the J end by 5 bases, with 16 bases between. DNA for the CDR3: TGTGCCAGCAGCCCCCCCGGGACACATAACAATGAGCAGTTCTTC. Amino acid sequence: CASSPPGTHNNEQFF.

V and J are TRBV5-1 and TRBJ2-5, with TRBD2 identical over 14 bases. Germline V gene sequence: CDR1 SGHRS, CDR2 YFSETQ. The CDR3 spans 16 residues. V gave up 4 bases and J gave up 5 bases; unmatched junction bases: 7. CDR3 loop: CASSGGLAGASETQYF. The CDR3 DNA follows: TGCGCCAGCAGCGGGGGACTAGCGGGAGCATCGGAGACCCAGTACTTC.

The chain joins TRBV7-9 to TRBJ2-5; D call uncertain. Looked up from germline, CDR1 is SEHNR and CDR2 is FQNEAQ (reference sequence). The CDR3 length is 15 residues. V was cut by 2 bases and J by 1 base, with 11 bases left in between. The CDR3 loop is CASSLSAVSQETQYF. In DNA, the CDR3 is TGTGCCAGCAGCTTAAGCGCGGTCAGCCAAGAGACCCAGTACTTC. Based on the CDR3 plus reference TRBV7-9 and TRBJ2-5, the full variable domain is DTGVSQNPRHKITKRGQNVTFRCDPISEHNRLYWYRQTLGQGPEFLTYFQNEAQLEKSRLLSDRFSAERPKGSFSTLEIQRTEQGDSAMYLCASSLSAVSQETQYFGPGTRLLVL.